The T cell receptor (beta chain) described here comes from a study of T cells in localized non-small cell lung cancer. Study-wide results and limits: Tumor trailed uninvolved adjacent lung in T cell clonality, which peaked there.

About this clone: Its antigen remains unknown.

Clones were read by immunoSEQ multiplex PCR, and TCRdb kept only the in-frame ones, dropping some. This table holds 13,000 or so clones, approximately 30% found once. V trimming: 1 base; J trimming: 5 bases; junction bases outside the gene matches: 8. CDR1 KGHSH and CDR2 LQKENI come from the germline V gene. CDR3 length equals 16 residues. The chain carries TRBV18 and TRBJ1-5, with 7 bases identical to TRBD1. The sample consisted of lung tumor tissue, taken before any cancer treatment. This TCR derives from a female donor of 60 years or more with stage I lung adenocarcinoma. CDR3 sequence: CASSPRTGEGDQPQHF. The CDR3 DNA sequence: TGTGCCAGCTCACCACGGACAGGCGAAGGGGATCAGCCCCAGCATTTT.